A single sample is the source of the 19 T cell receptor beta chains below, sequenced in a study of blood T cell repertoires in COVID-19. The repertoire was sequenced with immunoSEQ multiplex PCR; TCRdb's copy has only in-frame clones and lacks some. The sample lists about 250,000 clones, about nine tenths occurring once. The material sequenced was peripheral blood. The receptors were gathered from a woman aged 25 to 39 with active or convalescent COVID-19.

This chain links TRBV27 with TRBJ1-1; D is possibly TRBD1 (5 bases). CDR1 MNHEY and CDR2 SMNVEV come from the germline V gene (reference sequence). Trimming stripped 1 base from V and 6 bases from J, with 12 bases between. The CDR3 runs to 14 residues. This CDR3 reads CASSLWQGYPEAFF. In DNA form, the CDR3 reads TGTGCCAGCAGTTTATGGCAGGGTTACCCTGAAGCTTTCTTT.

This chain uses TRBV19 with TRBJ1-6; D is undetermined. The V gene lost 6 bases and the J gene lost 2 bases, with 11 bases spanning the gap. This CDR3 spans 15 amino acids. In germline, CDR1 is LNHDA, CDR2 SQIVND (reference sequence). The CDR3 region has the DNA TGTGCCAGTAGGGAGGAAGGCACCTATAATTCACCCCTCCACTTT. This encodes CASREEGTYNSPLHF.

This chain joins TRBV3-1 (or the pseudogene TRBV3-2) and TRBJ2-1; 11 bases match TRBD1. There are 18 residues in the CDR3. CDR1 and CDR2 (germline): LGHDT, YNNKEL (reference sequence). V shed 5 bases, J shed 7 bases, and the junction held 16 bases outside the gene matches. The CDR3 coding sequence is TGTGCCAGCAGCTCCGGGACAGGGGGGAGTCTAAAAAGAAATGAGCAGTTCTTC. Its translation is CASSSGTGGSLKRNEQFF.

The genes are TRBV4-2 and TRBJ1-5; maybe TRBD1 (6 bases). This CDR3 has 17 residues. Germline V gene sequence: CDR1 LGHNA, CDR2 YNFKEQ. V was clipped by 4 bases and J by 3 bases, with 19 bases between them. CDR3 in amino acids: CASSPSGSGALNQPQHF. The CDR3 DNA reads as TGTGCCAGCAGCCCTAGCGGTTCAGGGGCCCTCAATCAGCCCCAGCATTTT.

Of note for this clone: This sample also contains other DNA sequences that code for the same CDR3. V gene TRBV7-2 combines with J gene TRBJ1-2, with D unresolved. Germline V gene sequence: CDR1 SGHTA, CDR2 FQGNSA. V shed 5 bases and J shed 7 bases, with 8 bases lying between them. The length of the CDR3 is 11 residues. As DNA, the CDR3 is TGTGCCAGCAGCACCGGCGGTGGCTACACCTTC. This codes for CASSTGGGYTF.

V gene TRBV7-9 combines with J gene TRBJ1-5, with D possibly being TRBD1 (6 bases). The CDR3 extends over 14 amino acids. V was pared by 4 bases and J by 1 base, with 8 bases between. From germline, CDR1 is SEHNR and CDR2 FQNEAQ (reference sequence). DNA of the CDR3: TGTGCCAGCAGCTCGGGGGGCAGCAATCAGCCCCAGCATTTT. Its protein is CASSSGGSNQPQHF.

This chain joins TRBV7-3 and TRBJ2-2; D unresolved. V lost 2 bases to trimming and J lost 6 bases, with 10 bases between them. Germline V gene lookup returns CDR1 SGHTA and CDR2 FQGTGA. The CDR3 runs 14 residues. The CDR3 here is CASSLGRGAGELFF. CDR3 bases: TGTGCCAGCAGCTTAGGTAGAGGCGCCGGGGAGCTGTTTTTT.

This chain's CDR3 is CASSQQGASNTEAFF. In DNA, the CDR3 is TGTGCCAGCAGCCAACAGGGCGCGTCGAACACTGAAGCTTTCTTT. The rearrangement joins TRBV11-2 to TRBJ1-1, with D possibly TRBD1 on 6 matching bases. The CDR3 sequence is 15 residues long. V was trimmed by 5 bases and J by 1 base, leaving 14 bases between them. Germline V gives CDR1 SGHAT, CDR2 FQNNGV.

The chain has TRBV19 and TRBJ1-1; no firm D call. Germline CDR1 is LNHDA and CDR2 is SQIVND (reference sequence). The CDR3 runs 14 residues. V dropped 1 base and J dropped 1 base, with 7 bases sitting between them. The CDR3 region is CASSIVGRNTEAFF. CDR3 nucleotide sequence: TGTGCCAGTAGTATAGTAGGGAGGAACACTGAAGCTTTCTTT.

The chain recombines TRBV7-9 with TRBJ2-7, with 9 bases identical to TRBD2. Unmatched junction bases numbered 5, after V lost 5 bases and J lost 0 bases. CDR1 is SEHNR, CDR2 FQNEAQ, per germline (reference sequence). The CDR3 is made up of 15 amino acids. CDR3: CASSGLAGNSYEQYF. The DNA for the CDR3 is TGTGCCAGCAGCGGCCTAGCGGGGAACTCCTACGAGCAGTACTTC.

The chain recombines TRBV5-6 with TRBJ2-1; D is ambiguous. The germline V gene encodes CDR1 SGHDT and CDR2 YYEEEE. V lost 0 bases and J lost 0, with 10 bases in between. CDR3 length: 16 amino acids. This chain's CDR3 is CASSLAGSSSYNEQFF. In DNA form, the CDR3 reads TGTGCCAGCAGCTTGGCCGGGTCTAGCTCCTACAATGAGCAGTTCTTC.

The CDR3 spells CASSSRVLTGGNTIYF. CDR3 DNA: TGTGCCAGCAGCTCCCGAGTTCTCACGGGAGGAAACACCATATATTTT. The chain combines TRBV7-2 with TRBJ1-3; D gene ambiguous. This CDR3 is built from 16 residues. The germline CDR1 and CDR2 sequences are SGHTA and FQGNSA. Trimming stripped 4 bases from V and 4 bases from J, with 17 bases between.

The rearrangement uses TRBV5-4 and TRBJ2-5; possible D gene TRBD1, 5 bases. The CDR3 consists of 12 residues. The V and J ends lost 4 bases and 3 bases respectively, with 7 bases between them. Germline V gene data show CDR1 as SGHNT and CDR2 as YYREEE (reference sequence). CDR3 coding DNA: TGTGCCAGCAGCAAAGGGGAAGAGACCCAGTACTTC. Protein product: CASSKGEETQYF.

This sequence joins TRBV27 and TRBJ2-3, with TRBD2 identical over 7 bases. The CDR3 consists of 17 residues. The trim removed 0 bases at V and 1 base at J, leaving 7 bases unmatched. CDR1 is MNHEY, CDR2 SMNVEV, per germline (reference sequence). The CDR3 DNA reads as TGTGCCAGCAGTTTATCCCCCCCAGGGAGGGGCACAGATACGCAGTATTTT. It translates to CASSLSPPGRGTDTQYF.

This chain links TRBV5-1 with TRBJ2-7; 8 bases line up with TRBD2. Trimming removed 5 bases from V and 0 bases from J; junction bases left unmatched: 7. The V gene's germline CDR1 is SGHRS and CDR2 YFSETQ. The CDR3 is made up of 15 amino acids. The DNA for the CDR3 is TGCGCCAGCAGTTTCGGGGGGGCGTACTCCTACGAGCAGTACTTC. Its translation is CASSFGGAYSYEQYF.

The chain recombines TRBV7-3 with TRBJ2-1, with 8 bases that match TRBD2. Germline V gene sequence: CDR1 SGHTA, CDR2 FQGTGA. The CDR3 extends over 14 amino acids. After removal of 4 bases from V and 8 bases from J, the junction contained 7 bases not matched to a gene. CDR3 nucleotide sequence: TGTGCCAGCAGCTCTTCCGGGGGGGCTGATGAGCAGTTCTTC. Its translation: CASSSSGGADEQFF.

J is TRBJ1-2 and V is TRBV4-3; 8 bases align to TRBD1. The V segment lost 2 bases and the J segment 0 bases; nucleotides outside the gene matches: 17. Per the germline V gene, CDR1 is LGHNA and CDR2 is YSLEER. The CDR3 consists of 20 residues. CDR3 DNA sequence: TGCGCCAGCAGCCAAACCCTCCTCGACAGGGGAACCTTAGCTAACTATGGCTACACCTTC. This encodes CASSQTLLDRGTLANYGYTF.

The CDR3 DNA sequence: TGTGCCAGCAGCCAACCGGTTATAGCGGGGGTGGGCAATGAGCAGTTCTTC. It yields the protein CASSQPVIAGVGNEQFF. The chain is built from TRBV14 and TRBJ2-1; 9 bases align to TRBD2. Germline trimming cut 2 bases from V and 6 bases from J; bases unmatched to any gene: 11. The germline V gene has CDR1 SGHDN and CDR2 FVKESK. This CDR3 region has 17 residues.

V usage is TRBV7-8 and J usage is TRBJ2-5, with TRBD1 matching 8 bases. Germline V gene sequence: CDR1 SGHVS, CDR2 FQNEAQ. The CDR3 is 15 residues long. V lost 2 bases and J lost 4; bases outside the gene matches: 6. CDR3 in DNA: TGTGCCAGCAGCTTAACCGGACAGGGAACAGAGACCCAGTACTTC. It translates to CASSLTGQGTETQYF.